What follows are 5 T cell receptor beta chains derived from one specimen sequenced in a study of cytomegalovirus exposure and HLA in healthy donors (dated by TCRdb to 2016 to 2017). Libraries came from the immunoSEQ multiplex PCR assay. For the multiplex PCR, a mixture combining 60 forward primers for TCR Vbeta segments and 13 reverse primers for TCR Jbeta segments was used. Not all clones reach the TCRdb copy of this immuneACCESS table, which keeps in-frame sequences only. Checked studies attribute under half of the gap to unresolved V genes and leave the rest unexplained. This sample has about 190,000 clones in its table, and 65% to 85% of those were observed once. The top ten constitute about 1.8% of the sample. The sample comprised PBMCs. The source of these receptors is a man younger than 35 in good health and CMV-seronegative.

This clone was seen more than once but under ten times. The CDR3: CASTSGLGGSYEQYF. As DNA, the CDR3 is TGTGCCAGCACCTCAGGACTAGGCGGGTCCTACGAGCAGTACTTC. The chain has TRBV7-2 and TRBJ2-7, with TRBD2 identical over 7 bases. The CDR3 has 15 residues. Trimming removed 7 bases from V and 1 base from J; junction bases left unmatched: 10. From germline, CDR1 is SGHTA and CDR2 FQGNSA.

The chain combines TRBV7-8 with TRBJ2-5, with D possibly being TRBD1 (5 bases). V gave up 7 bases and J gave up 2 bases, with 14 bases separating them. The CDR3 loop spans 14 amino acids. The germline gives CDR1 SGHVS, CDR2 FQNEAQ. Here the CDR3 reads CASKDRAFQETQYF. CDR3 coding DNA: TGTGCCAGCAAAGACAGAGCCTTTCAAGAGACCCAGTACTTC.

Concerning this clone: The missing conserved phenylalanine or tryptophan at the end of this CDR3 makes a read error likely. The chain couples TRBV4-3 to TRBJ2-7; tentatively, D is TRBD1 (5 bases). The germline V and J ends were trimmed by 0 bases and 3 bases, with 12 bases remaining between them. CDR3 length: 15 amino acids. The germline CDR1 and CDR2 sequences are LGHNA and YSLEER. The CDR3 reads CASSQDRRAGYEQYS. The CDR3 DNA reads as TGCGCCAGCAGCCAAGATCGCAGGGCAGGCTACGAGCAGTACTCC.

This chain uses TRBV6-4 with TRBJ2-3; 7 bases are shared with TRBD2. Germline V lookup: CDR1 MRHNA, CDR2 SNTAGT. This CDR3 spans 16 amino acids. J gave up 3 bases and V 0 bases, and 6 bases lay outside the gene matches. The CDR3 DNA follows: TGTGCCAGCAGTGACTCTGCGGGAGACGGTACAGATACGCAGTATTTT. This sequence encodes CASSDSAGDGTDTQYF.

This chain uses TRBV5-6 with TRBJ2-7; D might be TRBD1 (6 bases). V lost 2 bases, J lost 3 bases, and 18 bases lay in between. The germline gives CDR1 SGHDT, CDR2 YYEEEE. The CDR3 is made up of 16 amino acids. The CDR3 region has the DNA TGTGCCAGCAGCTTAGCCAGGGGTCAGGTCAACTACGAGCAGTACTTC. Amino acids: CASSLARGQVNYEQYF. The complete variable domain, with remaining parts taken from reference TRBV5-6 and TRBJ2-7, reads DAGVTQSPTHLIKTRGQQVTLRCSPKSGHDTVSWYQQALGQGPQFIFQYYEEEERQRGNFPDRFSGHQFPNYSSELNVNALLLGDSALYLCASSLARGQVNYEQYFGPGTRLTVT.